The T cell receptor beta chain described here comes from a study of patients and donors after allogeneic stem cell transplantation. TCRdb reanalysed the RT-PCR reads using MiXCR and keeps one entry per CDR3 protein. The table shows under 2,500 distinct CDR3 sequences, with less than 40% occurring only once. CDR1 SGHTA and CDR2 FQGNSA come from the germline V gene. The CDR3 covers 13 residues. The V end lost 5 bases, the J end lost 6 bases, and 11 bases lay between the germline ends. This clonotype showed up just a few times. The sequenced sample was blood, either unsorted or a sorted T cell fraction (not recorded which). The gene calls are TRBV7-2 and TRBJ2-1; possibly TRBD2 for D (6 bases). The source is a human donor who was either an allogeneic HSCT recipient or a stem cell or donor lymphocyte infusion donor (not recorded which). It is not recorded whose cells these are; they may come from a transplant donor. The CDR3 here is CASSGGRANEQFF. CDR3 nucleotide sequence: TGTGCCAGCAGCGGAGGGCGGGCCAATGAGCAGTTCTTC. Filled out from reference TRBV7-2 and TRBJ2-1, the complete variable domain reads GAGVSQSPSNKVTEKGKDVELRCDPISGHTALYWYRQSLGQGLEFLIYFQGNSAPDKSGLPSDRFSAERTGGSVSTLTIQRTQQEDSAVYLCASSGGRANEQFFGPGTRLTVL.